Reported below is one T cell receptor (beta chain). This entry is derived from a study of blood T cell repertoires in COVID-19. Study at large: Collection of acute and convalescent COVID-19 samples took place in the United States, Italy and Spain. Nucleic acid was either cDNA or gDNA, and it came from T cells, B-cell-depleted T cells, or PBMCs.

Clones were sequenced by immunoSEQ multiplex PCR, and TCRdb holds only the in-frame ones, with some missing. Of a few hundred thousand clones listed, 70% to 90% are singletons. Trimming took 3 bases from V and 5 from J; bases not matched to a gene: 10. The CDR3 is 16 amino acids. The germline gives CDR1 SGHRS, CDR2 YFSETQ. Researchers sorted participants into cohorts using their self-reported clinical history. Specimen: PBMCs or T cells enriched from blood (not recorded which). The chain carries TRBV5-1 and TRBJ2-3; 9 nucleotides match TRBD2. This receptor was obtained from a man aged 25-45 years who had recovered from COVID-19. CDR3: CASSWNSGGGGDTQYF. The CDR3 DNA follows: TGCGCCAGCAGCTGGAATAGCGGGGGAGGAGGAGATACGCAGTATTTT. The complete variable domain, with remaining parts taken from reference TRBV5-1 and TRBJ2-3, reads KAGVTQTPRYLIKTRGQQVTLSCSPISGHRSVSWYQQTPGQGLQFLFEYFSETQRNKGNFPGRFSGRQFSNSRSEMNVSTLELGDSALYLCASSWNSGGGGDTQYFGPGTRLTVL.